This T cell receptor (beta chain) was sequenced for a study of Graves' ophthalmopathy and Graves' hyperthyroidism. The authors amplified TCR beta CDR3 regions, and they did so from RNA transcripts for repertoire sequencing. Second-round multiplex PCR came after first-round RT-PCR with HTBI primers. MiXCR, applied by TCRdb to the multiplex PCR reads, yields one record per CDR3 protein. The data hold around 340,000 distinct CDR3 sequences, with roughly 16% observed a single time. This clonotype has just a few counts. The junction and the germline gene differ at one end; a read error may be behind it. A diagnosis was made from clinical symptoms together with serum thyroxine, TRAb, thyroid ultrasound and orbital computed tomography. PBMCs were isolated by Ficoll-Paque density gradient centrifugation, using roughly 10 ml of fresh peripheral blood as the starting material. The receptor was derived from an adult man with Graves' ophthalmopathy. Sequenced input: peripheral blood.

DNA of the CDR3: TGTGCCAGCAGTTACTCGATACAGATAAATACTGGCTACATCTTC. The encoded protein is CASSYSIQINTGYIF. V gene TRBV6-5 combines with J gene TRBJ1-2, with no clear D. CDR3 length equals 15 residues. The V gene's germline CDR1 is MNHEY and CDR2 SVGAGI.